This T cell receptor (beta chain) stems from a study of cytomegalovirus exposure and HLA in healthy donors. Germline CDR1 and CDR2: SGHRS and YFSETQ. The ends were cut back, 0 bases at V and 2 bases at J, with 14 bases in the middle. The CDR3 length is 16 residues. This clone was found a few times. PCR used 60 Vbeta primers and 13 Jbeta primers. Using immunoSEQ multiplex PCR, the repertoire was profiled, and TCRdb retains in-frame clones only, with some absent. The profile shows 100,000 to 150,000 clones, 79% of them singletons. This clonotype was sampled from a man aged 18 to 29 in good health and CMV-seronegative. The chain links TRBV5-1 to TRBJ1-1, with a possible D match to TRBD1 (6 bases). The specimen sequenced was PBMCs. The CDR3 DNA reads TGCGCCAGCAGCTTGGAGGTAGGGGGTATTAACACTGAAGCTTTCTTT. Amino acid sequence: CASSLEVGGINTEAFF.